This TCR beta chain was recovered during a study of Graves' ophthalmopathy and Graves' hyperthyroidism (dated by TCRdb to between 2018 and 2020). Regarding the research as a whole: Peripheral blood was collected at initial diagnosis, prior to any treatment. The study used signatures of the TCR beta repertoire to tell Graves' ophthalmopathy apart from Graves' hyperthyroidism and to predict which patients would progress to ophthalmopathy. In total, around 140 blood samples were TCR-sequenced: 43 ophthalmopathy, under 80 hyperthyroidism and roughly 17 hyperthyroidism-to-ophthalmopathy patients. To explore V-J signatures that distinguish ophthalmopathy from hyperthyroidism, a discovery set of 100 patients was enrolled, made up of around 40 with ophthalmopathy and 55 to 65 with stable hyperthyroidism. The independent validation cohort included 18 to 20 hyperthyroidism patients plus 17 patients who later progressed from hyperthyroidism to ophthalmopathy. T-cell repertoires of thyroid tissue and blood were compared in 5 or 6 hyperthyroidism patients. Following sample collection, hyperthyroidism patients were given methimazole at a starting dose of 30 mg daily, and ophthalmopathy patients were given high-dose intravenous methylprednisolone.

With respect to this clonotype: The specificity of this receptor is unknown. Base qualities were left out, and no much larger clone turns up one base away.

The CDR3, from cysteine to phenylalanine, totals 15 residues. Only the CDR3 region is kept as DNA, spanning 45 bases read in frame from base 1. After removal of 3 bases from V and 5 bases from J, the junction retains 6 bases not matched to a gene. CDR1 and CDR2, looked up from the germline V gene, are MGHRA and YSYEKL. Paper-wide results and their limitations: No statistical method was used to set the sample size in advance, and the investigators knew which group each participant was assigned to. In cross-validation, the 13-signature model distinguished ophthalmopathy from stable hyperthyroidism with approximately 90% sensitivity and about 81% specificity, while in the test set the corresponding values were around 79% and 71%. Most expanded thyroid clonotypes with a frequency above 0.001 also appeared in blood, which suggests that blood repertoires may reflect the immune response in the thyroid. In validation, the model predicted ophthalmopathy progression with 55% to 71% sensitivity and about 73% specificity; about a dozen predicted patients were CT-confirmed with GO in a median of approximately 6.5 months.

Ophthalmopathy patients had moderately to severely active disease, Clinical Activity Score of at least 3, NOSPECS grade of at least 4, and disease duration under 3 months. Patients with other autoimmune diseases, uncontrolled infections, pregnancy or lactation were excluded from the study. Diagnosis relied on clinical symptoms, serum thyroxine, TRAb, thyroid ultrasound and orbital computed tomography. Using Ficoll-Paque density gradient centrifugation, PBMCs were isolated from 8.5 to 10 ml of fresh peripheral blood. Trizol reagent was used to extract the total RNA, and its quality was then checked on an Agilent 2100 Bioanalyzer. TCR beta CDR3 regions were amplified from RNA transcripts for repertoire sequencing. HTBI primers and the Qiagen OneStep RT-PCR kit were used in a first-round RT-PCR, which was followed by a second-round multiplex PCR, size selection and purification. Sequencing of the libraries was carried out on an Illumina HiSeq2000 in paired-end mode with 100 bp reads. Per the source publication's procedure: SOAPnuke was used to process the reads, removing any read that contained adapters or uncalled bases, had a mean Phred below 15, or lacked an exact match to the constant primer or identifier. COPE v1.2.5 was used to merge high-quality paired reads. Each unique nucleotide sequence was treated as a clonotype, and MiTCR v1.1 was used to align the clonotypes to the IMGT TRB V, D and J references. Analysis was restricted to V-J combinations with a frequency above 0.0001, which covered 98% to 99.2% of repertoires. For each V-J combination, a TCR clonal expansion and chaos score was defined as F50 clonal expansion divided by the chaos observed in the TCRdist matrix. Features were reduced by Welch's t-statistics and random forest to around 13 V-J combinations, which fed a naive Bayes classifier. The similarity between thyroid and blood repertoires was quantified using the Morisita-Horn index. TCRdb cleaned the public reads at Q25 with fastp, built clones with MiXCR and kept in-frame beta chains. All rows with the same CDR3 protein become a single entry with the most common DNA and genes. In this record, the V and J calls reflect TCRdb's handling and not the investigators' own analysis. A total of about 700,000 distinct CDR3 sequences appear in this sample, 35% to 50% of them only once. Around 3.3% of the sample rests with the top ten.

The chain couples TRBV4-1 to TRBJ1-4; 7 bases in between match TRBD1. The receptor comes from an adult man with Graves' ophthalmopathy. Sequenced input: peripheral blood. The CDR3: CASSHYGTANEKLFF. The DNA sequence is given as TGCGCCAGCAGCCATTACGGGACAGCGAATGAAAAACTGTTTTTT.